The 24 T cell receptor beta chains listed next were all sequenced from one sample in a study of shared clonotypes between healthy human individuals. Measured with immunoSEQ multiplex PCR; TCRdb has only the in-frame clones, and not every one. The sample records approximately 400,000 clones, roughly 96% being singletons. The sample consisted of memory CD8+ T cells sorted from blood. The subset here: CD45RO+ cells pooled with CCR7-negative TemRA cells. Receptors were obtained from a man under 40 in good health.

The chain carries TRBV4-1 and TRBJ1-2, with 7 nucleotides matching TRBD1. The ends lost 4 bases at V and 8 bases at J; junction bases unmatched: 19. The length of the CDR3 is 17 residues. CDR1 and CDR2 from the germline V gene are MGHRA and YSYEKL. The CDR3 here is CASSPSGGGGRVIGYTF. As DNA, the CDR3 is TGCGCCAGCAGCCCATCAGGGGGGGGCGGAAGGGTGATAGGCTACACCTTC.

The sample holds one count of this clone. The chain links TRBV29-1 to TRBJ2-1, with 8 bases aligning to TRBD2. CDR1 SQVTM and CDR2 ANQGSEA come from the germline V gene. After removal of 4 bases from V and 2 bases from J, the junction contained 4 bases not matched to a gene. CDR3 length: 14 residues. The CDR3 DNA follows: TGCAGCGTTGGAAGGGGACTAGCCTACAATGAGCAGTTCTTC. It encodes CSVGRGLAYNEQFF.

The chain is built from TRBV6-1 and TRBJ2-2, with TRBD1 matching 7 bases. This CDR3 comprises 12 residues. CDR1 and CDR2 (germline): MNHNS, SASEGT. The V and J ends lost 6 bases and 7 bases, in that order; junction bases with no gene match: 2. CDR3 in amino acids: CASRTGIGELFF. The CDR3 nucleotides are TGTGCCAGCAGGACAGGGATCGGGGAGCTGTTTTTT.

This clone is a singleton in its sample. This chain joins TRBV11-3 and TRBJ2-3; 8 nucleotides agree with TRBD2. The CDR3 extends over 15 amino acids. Germline V gene lookup returns CDR1 SGHNT and CDR2 YENEEA. V lost 3 bases, J lost 1 base, and 3 bases stayed unmatched. In DNA form, the CDR3 reads TGTGCCAGCAGCTTGAGCGGGAGCGGCACAGATACGCAGTATTTT. Residues: CASSLSGSGTDTQYF.

This chain's CDR3 is CASSSPGHISGANVLTF. In DNA form, the CDR3 reads TGTGCCAGCAGCTCACCGGGACACATCTCTGGGGCCAACGTCCTGACTTTC. The chain combines TRBV11-2 with TRBJ2-6; D possibly corresponds to TRBD1 (6 bases). Germline CDR1 and CDR2: SGHAT and FQNNGV. The ends were cut back, 4 bases at V and 0 bases at J, with 13 bases in the middle. The CDR3 is 17 residues long.

The chain recombines TRBV19 with TRBJ1-2; D unresolved. The CDR3 extends over 8 amino acids. CDR1 and CDR2 from the germline V gene are LNHDA and SQIVND (reference sequence). V gave up 8 bases and J gave up 7 bases, with 2 bases separating them. The CDR3: CASGGYTF. CDR3 DNA sequence: TGTGCCAGTGGTGGCTACACCTTC.

V and J are TRBV6-1 and TRBJ2-2; 7 bases match TRBD2. Trimming removed 3 bases from V and 4 bases from J; junction bases left unmatched: 2. The germline V gene has CDR1 MNHNS and CDR2 SASEGT. The length of the CDR3 is 14 residues. The CDR3 protein is CASSESSGTGELFF. In DNA form, the CDR3 reads TGTGCCAGCAGTGAGTCTAGCGGCACCGGGGAGCTGTTTTTT.

This CDR3 is CTSGTGQGATTNSPLHF. The DNA of the CDR3 is TGCACCAGCGGGACGGGACAGGGGGCGACTACCAATTCACCCCTCCACTTT. The rearrangement joins TRBV1 to TRBJ1-6; whether TRBD1, the table's D call, matches the DNA was not checked. TRBV1 is noted as a pseudogene. The CDR3 has 17 amino acids.

The chain has TRBV9 and TRBJ2-5; 7 bases are a match to TRBD1. Unmatched junction bases numbered 4, after V lost 4 bases and J lost 4 bases. The germline gives CDR1 SGDLS, CDR2 YYNGEE. This CDR3 contains 13 residues. The CDR3 DNA sequence: TGTGCCAGCAGCAGACAGGGTAGAGAGACCCAGTACTTC. As protein: CASSRQGRETQYF.

A note on this clone: Other DNA sequences of this sample code for an identical CDR3. The V and J genes are TRBV6-5 and TRBJ2-7; D may be TRBD1 (6 bases). Looked up from germline, CDR1 is MNHEY and CDR2 is SVGAGI. V was shortened by 2 bases and J by 4 bases, with 9 bases between the two germline ends. The CDR3 loop spans 13 amino acids. The CDR3 DNA is TGTGCCAGCAGTTACGGGACAAAATACGAGCAGTACTTC. Residues: CASSYGTKYEQYF.

This chain connects TRBV7-9 to TRBJ2-3; TRBD1 agrees at 8 bases. Per the germline V gene, CDR1 is SEHNR and CDR2 is FQNEAQ (reference sequence). This CDR3 contains 17 residues. V gave up 4 bases and J gave up 3 bases; unmatched junction bases: 12. CDR3 loop: CASSWGFRDRSTDTQYF. The CDR3 DNA is TGTGCCAGCAGCTGGGGATTCCGGGACAGGAGTACAGATACGCAGTATTTT.

V and J are TRBV5-1 and TRBJ1-4; 8 bases align to TRBD1. This CDR3 comprises 15 residues. Germline V gene lookup returns CDR1 SGHRS and CDR2 YFSETQ. The trim removed 1 base at V and 8 bases at J, leaving 7 bases unmatched. CDR3 bases: TGCGCCAGCAGCTTGCTGGGACAGGTGGGAGAAAAACTGTTTTTT. This translates into CASSLLGQVGEKLFF.

The V gene is TRBV5-4, the J gene TRBJ2-1; no firm D call. Trimming removed 4 bases at V and 6 bases at J, with 14 bases between. Germline V gene sequence: CDR1 SGHNT, CDR2 YYREEE (reference sequence). The CDR3 consists of 14 residues. The CDR3 loop reads CASSPLGPSNEQFF. The CDR3 DNA sequence: TGTGCCAGCAGCCCCCTAGGACCCAGCAATGAGCAGTTCTTC.

The V call is TRBV9, the J call TRBJ2-3, with D tentatively TRBD2 (5 bases). CDR3 length: 17 amino acids. From germline, CDR1 is SGDLS and CDR2 YYNGEE. Trimming pared 4 bases from V and 3 bases from J, leaving 21 bases between. The CDR3 is CASSLRLGGVVTDTQYF. In DNA, the CDR3 is TGTGCCAGCAGCCTTAGACTCGGAGGAGTTGTGACAGATACGCAGTATTTT.

Remarks on this clone: This same CDR3 is encoded by further DNA sequences in the sample. The genes are TRBV5-1 and TRBJ2-3, with a weak D call TRBD2 (6 bases). V was pared by 0 bases and J by 1 base, with 9 bases between. Per germline, CDR1 SGHRS and CDR2 YFSETQ. The length of the CDR3 is 15 residues. CDR3 DNA: TGCGCCAGCAGCTTGGGCGGGACCGGCACAGATACGCAGTATTTT. Protein sequence: CASSLGGTGTDTQYF.

The rearrangement joins TRBV6-1 to TRBJ2-1; D unresolved. Germline CDR1 reads MNHNS; CDR2 reads SASEGT. The CDR3 is 11 residues long. V was clipped by 4 bases and J by 4 bases, with 2 bases between them. The CDR3 is CASSVYNEQFF. CDR3 DNA sequence: TGTGCCAGCAGTGTTTACAATGAGCAGTTCTTC.

The chain links TRBV28 to TRBJ2-2; TRBD2 agrees at 14 bases. The CDR3 has 17 amino acids. CDR1 MDHEN and CDR2 SYDVKM come from the germline V gene. The V segment lost 4 bases and the J segment 5 bases; nucleotides outside the gene matches: 6. The CDR3 bases are TGTGCCAGCAGTTCCTTGACTAGCGGGAGGGTAACCGGGGAGCTGTTTTTT. Its protein product is CASSSLTSGRVTGELFF.

CDR3 region: CASRLGEARDTEAFF. CDR3 bases: TGTGCCAGCAGGCTAGGGGAAGCGCGGGACACTGAAGCTTTCTTT. The V and J genes are TRBV7-9 and TRBJ1-1; tentatively, D is TRBD1 (5 bases). Germline CDR1 SEHNR, CDR2 FQNEAQ (reference sequence). Trimming stripped 6 bases from V and 3 bases from J, with 17 bases between. The CDR3 length is 15 residues.

The genes are TRBV28 and TRBJ1-1; 8 nucleotides agree with TRBD1. J lost 7 bases, V lost 6 bases, and 13 bases had no gene match. This CDR3 has 15 amino acids. Looked up from germline, CDR1 is MDHEN and CDR2 is SYDVKM. CDR3 DNA sequence: TGTGCCAGCAGCAACCCCCGGGACAGGTCAATTGAAGCTTTCTTT. This gives the protein CASSNPRDRSIEAFF.

This clone was recorded once. The V gene is TRBV9, the J gene TRBJ2-2, with a tentative D call TRBD2 (6 bases). The ends were cut back, 0 bases at V and 4 bases at J, with 10 bases in the middle. The germline gives CDR1 SGDLS, CDR2 YYNGEE. This CDR3 spans 15 amino acids. The CDR3 DNA is TGTGCCAGCAGCGTAGGGACTACCCCCACCGGGGAGCTGTTTTTT. Translation: CASSVGTTPTGELFF.

J is TRBJ2-1 and V is TRBV5-4, with TRBD2 identical over 15 bases. The V segment lost 4 bases and the J segment 0 bases; nucleotides outside the gene matches: 8. The CDR3 runs 19 residues. Germline CDR1 and CDR2: SGHNT and YYREEE (reference sequence). CDR3 amino acids: CASSKTGTSGRSSYNEQFF. CDR3 sequence (DNA): TGTGCCAGCAGCAAGACCGGGACTAGCGGGAGGAGCTCCTACAATGAGCAGTTCTTC.

This clone was detected a few times. This sequence joins TRBV28 and TRBJ2-7, with TRBD2 identical over 9 bases. Losses at the gene ends were 2 bases for V and 3 bases for J; bases not matched to a gene: 2. Germline V gene sequence: CDR1 MDHEN, CDR2 SYDVKM. This CDR3 spans 14 amino acids. The CDR3 protein is CASSLAGGLYEQYF. The DNA of the CDR3 is TGTGCCAGCAGTTTAGCGGGAGGGCTCTACGAGCAGTACTTC.

The DNA of the CDR3 is TGTGCCAGCAGCCAAGATGCAGGGTATAATTCACCCCTCCACTTT. Amino acid sequence: CASSQDAGYNSPLHF. The V call is TRBV14, the J call TRBJ1-6; TRBD1 might be the D (5 bases). This CDR3 has 15 amino acids. The V and J ends lost 0 bases and 4 bases respectively, with 7 bases between them. Per germline, CDR1 SGHDN and CDR2 FVKESK.

The rearrangement uses TRBV29-1 and TRBJ2-5, with 12 nucleotides matching TRBD1. The CDR3 loop spans 14 amino acids. The J segment lost 7 bases and the V segment lost 3 bases, leaving 6 bases of the junction unmatched. The germline gives CDR1 SQVTM, CDR2 ANQGSEA. The CDR3 protein is CSVDGTGGLLTQYF. The CDR3 DNA sequence: TGCAGCGTTGATGGGACAGGGGGCCTCCTGACCCAGTACTTC.